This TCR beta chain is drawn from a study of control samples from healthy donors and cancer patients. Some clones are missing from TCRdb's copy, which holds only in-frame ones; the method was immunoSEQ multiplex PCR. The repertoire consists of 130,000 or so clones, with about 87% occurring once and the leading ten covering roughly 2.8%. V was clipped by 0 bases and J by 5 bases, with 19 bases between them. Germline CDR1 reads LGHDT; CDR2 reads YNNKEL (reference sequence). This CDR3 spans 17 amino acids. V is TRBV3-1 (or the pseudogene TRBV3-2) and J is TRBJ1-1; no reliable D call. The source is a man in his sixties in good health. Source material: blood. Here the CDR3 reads CASSQDWRVVSGTEAFF. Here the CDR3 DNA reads TGTGCCAGCAGCCAAGATTGGAGGGTTGTATCGGGGACTGAAGCTTTCTTT.